The 17 T cell receptor beta chains given below trace back to one sample, sequenced in a study of cytomegalovirus exposure and HLA in healthy donors. TCRdb keeps only in-frame clones here, not all; method: immunoSEQ multiplex PCR. The sample lists about 120,000 clones; 88% were seen once. The specimen sequenced was PBMCs. The receptor set was obtained from a man in his late teens or twenties in good health and CMV-seronegative.

This CDR3 reads CASSPGVDEKLFF. CDR3 sequence (DNA): TGTGCCAGCTCACCCGGGGTTGATGAAAAACTGTTTTTT. The rearrangement uses TRBV18 and TRBJ1-4; no clear D. V shed 3 bases and J shed 6 bases, with 8 bases lying between them. In germline, CDR1 is KGHSH, CDR2 LQKENI. The CDR3 contains 13 residues.

This clone was detected a few times. This chain links TRBV18 with TRBJ2-7, with 10 nucleotides matching TRBD2. The CDR3 loop spans 17 amino acids. Per the germline V gene, CDR1 is KGHSH and CDR2 is LQKENI. V dropped 4 bases and J dropped 5; count of bases not matched to a gene: 14. CDR3 residues: CASSRISGRPPEDEQYF. For the CDR3, the DNA is TGTGCCAGCTCACGCATTAGCGGGAGGCCCCCTGAGGACGAGCAGTACTTC.

The V call is TRBV6-1, the J call TRBJ2-3; weak D call: TRBD1 (6 bases). Trimming stripped 7 bases from V and 2 bases from J, with 13 bases between. This CDR3 spans 14 amino acids. Germline V gene lookup returns CDR1 MNHNS and CDR2 SASEGT. CDR3 in DNA: TGTGCCAGCATTTTCGGGGACAACACAGATACGCAGTATTTT. Amino acids: CASIFGDNTDTQYF.

The chain joins TRBV5-1 to TRBJ2-1; D is unclear. The CDR3 has 16 amino acids. Germline V lookup: CDR1 SGHRS, CDR2 YFSETQ. V shed 2 bases and J shed 0 bases, with 12 bases lying between them. The CDR3 DNA is TGCGCCAGCAGCTTAGGCGGCTCAAGCTCCTACAATGAGCAGTTCTTC. Protein product: CASSLGGSSSYNEQFF.

The chain recombines TRBV2 with TRBJ2-5; 7 bases match TRBD1. The V and J ends lost 6 bases and 5 bases, in that order; junction bases with no gene match: 9. CDR3 length equals 14 residues. In germline, CDR1 is SNHLY, CDR2 FYNNEI. This CDR3 reads CASRVDRAQETQYF. As DNA, the CDR3 is TGTGCCAGCAGGGTCGACAGGGCCCAGGAGACCCAGTACTTC. Full variable domain (remainder filled in from reference TRBV2 and TRBJ2-5): EPEVTQTPSHQVTQMGQEVILRCVPISNHLYFYWYRQILGQKVEFLVSFYNNEISEKSEIFDDQFSVERPDGSNFTLKIRSTKLEDSAMYFCASRVDRAQETQYFGPGTRLLVL.

The chain recombines TRBV5-1 with TRBJ1-4, with a weak D call TRBD1 (6 bases). CDR3 length: 16 amino acids. V was trimmed by 0 bases and J by 2 bases, leaving 11 bases between them. The germline V gene encodes CDR1 SGHRS and CDR2 YFSETQ. The CDR3 coding sequence is TGCGCCAGCAGCTTGGAAGGACAGAGGACTAATGAAAAACTGTTTTTT. The encoded protein is CASSLEGQRTNEKLFF.

This rearrangement joins TRBV27 to TRBJ1-4; unclear D gene. V was trimmed by 0 bases and J by 8 bases, leaving 10 bases between them. Per the germline V gene, CDR1 is MNHEY and CDR2 is SMNVEV (reference sequence). This CDR3 has 14 residues. Here the CDR3 DNA reads TGTGCCAGCAGTTTATCGGACCGCGGGGAAAAACTGTTTTTT. It encodes CASSLSDRGEKLFF.

The rearrangement links TRBV27 to TRBJ2-5; D is uncertain. Trimming pared 3 bases from V and 2 bases from J, leaving 13 bases between. The CDR3 totals 15 residues. Germline values: CDR1 MNHEY, CDR2 SMNVEV (reference sequence). CDR3 in DNA: TGTGCCAGCAGTTTTAGTCTAGTGAATCAAGAGACCCAGTACTTC. The encoded protein is CASSFSLVNQETQYF.

The chain has TRBV28 and TRBJ2-7; possibly TRBD2 for D (6 bases). Germline loops: CDR1 MDHEN, CDR2 SYDVKM. There are 15 residues in the CDR3. V was clipped by 6 bases and J by 0 bases, with 15 bases between them. The CDR3 is CASSRHLAYSYEQYF. In DNA form, the CDR3 reads TGTGCCAGCAGCCGCCACCTAGCGTACTCCTACGAGCAGTACTTC.

This clone appeared a single time. CDR3 bases: TGTGCCTGGAGTTCCCCCGGGACACCCTCTGGTGAGCAGTACTTC. Translated, it gives CAWSSPGTPSGEQYF. The V and J genes are TRBV30 and TRBJ2-7; D may be TRBD1 (6 bases). V gave up 2 bases and J gave up 7 bases, with 21 bases separating them. The CDR3 sequence is 15 residues long. Germline V gene sequence: CDR1 GTSNPN, CDR2 SVGIG (reference sequence).

The chain recombines TRBV11-2 with TRBJ2-1, with D tentatively TRBD2 (6 bases). Germline V gene data show CDR1 as SGHAT and CDR2 as FQNNGV. The CDR3 runs to 15 residues. Trimming took 1 base from V and 1 from J, leaving 8 bases between them. The CDR3 protein is CASSLGGVSYNEQFF. In nucleotides, the CDR3 is TGTGCCAGCAGCTTAGGCGGGGTGTCCTACAATGAGCAGTTCTTC.

Here the CDR3 reads CASSAGQGYEKLFF. CDR3 nucleotides: TGTGCCAGCAGTGCGGGACAGGGGTATGAAAAACTGTTTTTT. The V and J genes are TRBV11-3 and TRBJ1-4; TRBD1 matches 10 bases. From germline, CDR1 is SGHNT and CDR2 YENEEA. This CDR3 is built from 14 residues. J was trimmed by 6 bases and V by 6 bases; bases with no gene match: 4.

The gene calls are TRBV28 and TRBJ1-1; D remains ambiguous. This CDR3 has 13 amino acids. Trimming took off 3 bases at V and 5 bases at J, with 10 bases between the two ends. Germline CDR1 reads MDHEN; CDR2 reads SYDVKM. The CDR3 loop is CASSFQRLTEAFF. CDR3 DNA sequence: TGTGCCAGCAGTTTTCAGCGGCTAACTGAAGCTTTCTTT.

The chain recombines TRBV19 with TRBJ1-5; a possible D gene is TRBD1 (5 bases). There are 16 residues in the CDR3. Germline CDR1 LNHDA, CDR2 SQIVND (reference sequence). Trimming took off 7 bases at V and 5 bases at J, with 21 bases between the two ends. The CDR3 DNA is TGTGCCAGTAATCTGTCGGGGGGAGCTCTCCATCAGCCCCAGCATTTT. Its translation: CASNLSGGALHQPQHF.

V gene TRBV28 combines with J gene TRBJ2-1; TRBD1 matches 10 bases. The trim removed 2 bases at V and 8 bases at J, leaving 6 bases unmatched. The CDR3 is 15 residues long. Per germline, CDR1 MDHEN and CDR2 SYDVKM. CDR3 coding DNA: TGTGCCAGCAGTTTAGTAGGACAGGGGGTCCATGAGCAGTTCTTC. As protein: CASSLVGQGVHEQFF.

This clone was seen once. CDR3 nucleotides: TGTGCCAGCAGGGCAGGGATTTTTTACGAGCAGTACTTC. This translates into CASRAGIFYEQYF. The genes are TRBV6-6 and TRBJ2-7; perhaps TRBD1 as D (5 bases). V was cut by 6 bases and J by 4 bases, with 13 bases left in between. CDR1 and CDR2 (germline): MNHNY, SVGAGI (reference sequence). The CDR3 length is 13 residues.

The chain joins TRBV28 to TRBJ1-1, with 8 bases identical to TRBD1. The junction had 13 bases not matched to a gene; V was cut back by 4 bases and J by 6 bases. The CDR3 spans 16 residues. CDR1 is MDHEN and CDR2 is SYDVKM in the germline V gene. This chain's CDR3 is CASSSLDRGGGPEAFF. CDR3 DNA: TGTGCCAGCAGTTCACTAGACAGGGGAGGGGGCCCTGAAGCTTTCTTT. Full variable domain (rest looked up from reference TRBV28 and TRBJ1-1): DVKVTQSSRYLVKRTGEKVFLECVQDMDHENMFWYRQDPGLGLRLIYFSYDVKMKEKGDIPEGYSVSREKKERFSLILESASTNQTSMYLCASSSLDRGGGPEAFFGQGTRLTVV.